The 4 T cell receptor beta chains below all came from one sample that was sequenced in a study of cytomegalovirus exposure and HLA in healthy donors. Clones were sequenced by immunoSEQ multiplex PCR, and TCRdb holds only the in-frame ones, with some missing. The sample has tens of thousands of clones, about 93% seen once. Sequenced sample: PBMCs. The source is a man between 18 and 29 years old in good health and CMV-seropositive.

The CDR3 sequence is CASSPISPGQRNEKLFF. CDR3 nucleotides: TGCGCCAGCAGTCCCATTAGTCCGGGACAGCGTAATGAAAAACTGTTTTTT. The chain couples TRBV4-1 to TRBJ1-4; 7 bases fit TRBD1. V was pared by 6 bases and J by 4 bases, with 14 bases of the junction left unmatched. CDR1 and CDR2 (germline): MGHRA, YSYEKL. This CDR3 has 17 residues.

V is TRBV28 and J is TRBJ2-7; 7 bases agree with TRBD1. Trimming cost V 5 bases and J 3 bases; bases outside gene matches: 7. CDR1 is MDHEN and CDR2 is SYDVKM in the germline V gene. The CDR3 runs 14 residues. CDR3: CASSTGTEDYEQYF. DNA for the CDR3: TGTGCCAGCAGTACCGGGACAGAGGACTACGAGCAGTACTTC.

The CDR3 spells CASSQVVGHKGGYTF. CDR3 in DNA: TGCGCCAGCAGCCAAGTTGTGGGACACAAGGGTGGCTACACCTTC. The chain uses TRBV4-1 and TRBJ1-2; D perhaps matches TRBD1 (6 bases). Germline V gene sequence: CDR1 MGHRA, CDR2 YSYEKL. The length of the CDR3 is 15 residues. Trimming removed 1 base from V and 7 bases from J, with 16 bases in between.

The chain recombines TRBV29-1 with TRBJ2-3; 7 bases fit TRBD2. With 4 bases clipped from V and 0 bases from J, the junction kept 7 bases outside the gene matches. The CDR3 is 15 residues long. In germline, CDR1 is SQVTM, CDR2 ANQGSEA. In nucleotides, the CDR3 is TGCAGCGTTGCCCCTAGCGGAATGAGCACAGATACGCAGTATTTT. The encoded protein is CSVAPSGMSTDTQYF.